This T cell receptor beta chain derives from a study of blood T cell repertoires in COVID-19. Study at large: Sites across the United States, Italy and Spain contributed samples from acute and convalescent COVID-19. The analysed material was cDNA or gDNA that came from T cells, B-cell-depleted T cells, or PBMCs.

Original handling: It was from reference gene primer amplification that nucleated cell counts were estimated. Libraries were prepared by immunoSEQ multiplex PCR; TCRdb keeps only in-frame clonotypes and omits some of them. That table supplies the V and J calls and clone size; D and trimming were determined from the DNA. The data hold approximately 200,000 clones, with approximately 80% observed a single time. Followed longitudinally, the Seattle patients had been enrolled during active infection. The CDR3 has 15 residues. Per the germline V gene, CDR1 is SGHRS and CDR2 is YFSETQ. Germline trimming cut 3 bases from V and 1 base from J; bases unmatched to any gene: 5.

This clonotype originated in a woman aged 80 or over with COVID-19, enrolled during active disease. The chain uses TRBV5-1 and TRBJ1-1, with TRBD1 matching 8 bases. Sequenced sample: peripheral blood. This CDR3 is CASSSEGQANTEAFF. As DNA, the CDR3 is TGCGCCAGCAGCTCGGAGGGACAGGCGAACACTGAAGCTTTCTTT.